The clone carrying this T cell receptor beta chain occurred a few times. Its target is not known. The entry originates in a study of cytomegalovirus exposure and HLA in healthy donors. Broader study findings: The study listed under 200 cytomegalovirus-associated TCR beta chains. Sequence variants that were highly shared formed a cluster that was likely a sequencing artifact. After further analysis at a later stage, under 20,000 TCR beta sequences were associated with HLA alleles at 0.05 false discovery rate.

PCR primers comprised 60 Vbeta and 13 Jbeta primers. Produced via immunoSEQ multiplex PCR; TCRdb's table is partial and in-frame only. In the table there are some 140,000 clones, approximately 60% of which are singletons. The CDR3 is 13 residues long. Trimming pared 5 bases from V and 2 bases from J, leaving 10 bases between. Germline CDR1 and CDR2: ENHRY and SYGVKD. The specimen sequenced was PBMCs. This TCR came from a human donor in good health. The V and J genes are TRBV10-3 and TRBJ2-7; D perhaps matches TRBD2 (6 bases). DNA for the CDR3: TGTGCCATCAGTACCAGCGGGCCCTACGAGCAGTACTTC. Translation: CAISTSGPYEQYF.